Reported below is one T cell receptor (beta chain). At one of its ends the junction is not consistent with the germline gene, which may arise from a read error. Healthy Caucasians were all of the donors. The data were taken from a study of identical twins. TCRdb redid the calling of the 5' RACE reads with MiXCR, one entry per CDR3 protein. The repertoire holds more than 400,000 distinct CDR3 sequences, with roughly 15% as singletons. The sample was also reused in another study, on yellow fever vaccine responses in identical twins.

The receptor was isolated from a woman younger than 30 in good health. The sample consisted of CD4+ T cells sorted from blood.

The DNA for the CDR3 is TGTGCCAGCAGCCAACTAGCGGGAGAGGGCAATGAGCACTTCTTC. Encoded protein: CASSQLAGEGNEHFF. The V gene is TRBV3-1, the J gene TRBJ2-1; 10 nucleotides match TRBD2. CDR1 and CDR2 from the germline V gene are LGHDT and YNNKEL (reference sequence). The CDR3 has 15 residues.